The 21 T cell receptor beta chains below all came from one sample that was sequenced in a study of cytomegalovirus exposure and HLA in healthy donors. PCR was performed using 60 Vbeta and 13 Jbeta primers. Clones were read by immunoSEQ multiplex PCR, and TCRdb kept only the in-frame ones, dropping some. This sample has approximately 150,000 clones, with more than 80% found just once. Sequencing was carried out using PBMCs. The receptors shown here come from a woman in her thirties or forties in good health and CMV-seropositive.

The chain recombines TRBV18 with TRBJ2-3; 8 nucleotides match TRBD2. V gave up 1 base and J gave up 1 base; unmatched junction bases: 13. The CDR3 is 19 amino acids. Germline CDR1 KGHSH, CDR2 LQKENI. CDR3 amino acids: CASSPLATGGLGGTDTQYF. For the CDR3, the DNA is TGTGCCAGCTCACCACTCGCAACGGGGGGGCTCGGCGGCACAGATACGCAGTATTTT. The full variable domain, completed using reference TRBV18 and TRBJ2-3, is NAGVMQNPRHLVRRRGQEARLRCSPMKGHSHVYWYRQLPEEGLKFMVYLQKENIIDESGMPKERFSAEFPKEGPSILRIQQVVRGDSAAYFCASSPLATGGLGGTDTQYFGPGTRLTVL.

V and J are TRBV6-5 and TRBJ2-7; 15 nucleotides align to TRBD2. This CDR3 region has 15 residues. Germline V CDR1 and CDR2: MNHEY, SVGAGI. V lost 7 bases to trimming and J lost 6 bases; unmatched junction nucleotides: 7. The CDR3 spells CASIGLAGGGREQYF. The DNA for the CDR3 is TGTGCCAGCATCGGACTAGCGGGAGGGGGTCGCGAGCAGTACTTC.

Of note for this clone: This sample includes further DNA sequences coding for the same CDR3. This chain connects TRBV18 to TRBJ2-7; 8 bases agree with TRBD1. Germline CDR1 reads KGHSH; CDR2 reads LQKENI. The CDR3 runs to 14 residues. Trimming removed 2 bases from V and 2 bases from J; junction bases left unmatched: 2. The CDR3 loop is CASSPGQGPYEQYF. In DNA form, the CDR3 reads TGTGCCAGCTCACCAGGACAGGGACCCTACGAGCAGTACTTC.

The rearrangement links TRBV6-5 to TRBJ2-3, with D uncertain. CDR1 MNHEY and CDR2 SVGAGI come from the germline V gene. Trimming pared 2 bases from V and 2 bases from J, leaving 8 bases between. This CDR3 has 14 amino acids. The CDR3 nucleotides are TGTGCCAGCAGTTACGGCGGCCACACAGATACGCAGTATTTT. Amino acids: CASSYGGHTDTQYF.

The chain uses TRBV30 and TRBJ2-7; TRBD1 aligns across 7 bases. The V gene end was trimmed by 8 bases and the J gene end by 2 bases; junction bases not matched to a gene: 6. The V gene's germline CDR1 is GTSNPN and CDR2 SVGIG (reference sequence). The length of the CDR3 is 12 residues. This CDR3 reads CALRTGTYEQYF. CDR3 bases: TGTGCCCTTCGGACAGGAACCTACGAGCAGTACTTC.

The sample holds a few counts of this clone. The DNA for the CDR3 is TGTGCCAGCAGCTTGCAGGGTCGCGCGGATGGCTACACCTTC. This translates into CASSLQGRADGYTF. The rearrangement joins TRBV5-6 to TRBJ1-2; D possibly corresponds to TRBD1 (5 bases). Germline assignment: CDR1 SGHDT and CDR2 YYEEEE. Trimming took off 1 base at V and 6 bases at J, with 13 bases between the two ends. The CDR3 totals 14 residues. The whole variable domain, remainder taken from reference TRBV5-6 and TRBJ1-2, is DAGVTQSPTHLIKTRGQQVTLRCSPKSGHDTVSWYQQALGQGPQFIFQYYEEEERQRGNFPDRFSGHQFPNYSSELNVNALLLGDSALYLCASSLQGRADGYTFGSGTRLTVV.

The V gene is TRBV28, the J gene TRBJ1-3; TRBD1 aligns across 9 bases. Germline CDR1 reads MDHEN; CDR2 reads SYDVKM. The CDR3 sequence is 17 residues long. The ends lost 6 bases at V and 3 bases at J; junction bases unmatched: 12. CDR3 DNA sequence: TGTGCCAGCAGCCACACTACCTACAGGGGGCTTGGAAACACCATATATTTT. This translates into CASSHTTYRGLGNTIYF.

CDR3 region: CASSKDRVGEKLFF. The DNA for the CDR3 is TGTGCCAGCAGCAAGGACAGGGTAGGTGAAAAACTGTTTTTT. This chain links TRBV21-1 with TRBJ1-4; whether TRBD1, the table's D call, matches the DNA was not checked. TRBV21-1 corresponds to a pseudogene. This CDR3 comprises 14 residues.

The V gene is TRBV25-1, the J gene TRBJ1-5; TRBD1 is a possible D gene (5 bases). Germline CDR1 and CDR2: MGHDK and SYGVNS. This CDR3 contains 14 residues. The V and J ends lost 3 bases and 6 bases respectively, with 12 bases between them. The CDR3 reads CASSEAGGTQPQHF. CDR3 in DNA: TGTGCCAGCAGTGAGGCCGGGGGGACTCAGCCCCAGCATTTT.

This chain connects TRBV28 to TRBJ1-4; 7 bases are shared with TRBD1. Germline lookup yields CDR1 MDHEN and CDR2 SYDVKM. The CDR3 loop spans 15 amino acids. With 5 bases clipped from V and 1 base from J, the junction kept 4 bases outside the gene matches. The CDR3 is CASSGTVQTNEKLFF. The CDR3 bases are TGTGCCAGCAGTGGGACAGTTCAAACTAATGAAAAACTGTTTTTT.

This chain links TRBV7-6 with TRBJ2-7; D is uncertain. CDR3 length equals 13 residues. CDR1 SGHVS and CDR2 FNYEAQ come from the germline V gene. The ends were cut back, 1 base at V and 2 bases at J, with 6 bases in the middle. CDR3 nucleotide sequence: TGTGCCAGCAGCTTAGGAGAGCCCTACGAGCAGTACTTC. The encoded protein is CASSLGEPYEQYF. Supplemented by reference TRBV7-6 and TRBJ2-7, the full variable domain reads GAGVSQSPRYKVTKRGQDVALRCDPISGHVSLYWYRQALGQGPEFLTYFNYEAQQDKSGLPNDRFSAERPEGSISTLTIQRTEQRDSAMYRCASSLGEPYEQYFGPGTRLTVT.

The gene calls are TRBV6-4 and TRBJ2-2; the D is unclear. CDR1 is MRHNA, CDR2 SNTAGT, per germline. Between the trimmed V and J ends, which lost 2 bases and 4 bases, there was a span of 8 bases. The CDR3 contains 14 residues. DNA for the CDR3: TGTGCCAGCAGTGACGGTCTAGGCACCGGGGAGCTGTTTTTT. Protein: CASSDGLGTGELFF.

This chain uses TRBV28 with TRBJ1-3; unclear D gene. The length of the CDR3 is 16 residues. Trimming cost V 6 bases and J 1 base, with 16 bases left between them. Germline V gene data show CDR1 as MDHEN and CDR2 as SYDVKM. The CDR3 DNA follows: TGTGCCAGCAGGGGAGGGCCAGGTCGATCTGGAAACACCATATATTTT. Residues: CASRGGPGRSGNTIYF.

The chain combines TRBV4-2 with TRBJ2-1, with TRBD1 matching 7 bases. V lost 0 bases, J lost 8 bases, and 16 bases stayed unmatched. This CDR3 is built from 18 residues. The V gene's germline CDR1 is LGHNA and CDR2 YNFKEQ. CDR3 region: CASSQDVPGQSQFDEQFF. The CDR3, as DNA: TGTGCCAGCAGCCAAGATGTGCCGGGACAGTCTCAATTCGATGAGCAGTTCTTC.

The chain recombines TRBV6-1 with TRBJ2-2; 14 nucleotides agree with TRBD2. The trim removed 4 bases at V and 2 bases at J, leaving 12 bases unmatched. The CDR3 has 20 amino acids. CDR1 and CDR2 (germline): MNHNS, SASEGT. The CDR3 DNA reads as TGTGCCAGCAGTGCTACCGGGACTAGCGGGGGATTCTATAACACCGGGGAGCTGTTTTTT. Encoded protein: CASSATGTSGGFYNTGELFF.

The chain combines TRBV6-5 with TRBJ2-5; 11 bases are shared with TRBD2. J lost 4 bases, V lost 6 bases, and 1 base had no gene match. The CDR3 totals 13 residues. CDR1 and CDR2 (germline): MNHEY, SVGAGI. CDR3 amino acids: CASRLAGGETQYF. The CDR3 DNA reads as TGTGCCAGCAGGCTAGCGGGGGGAGAGACCCAGTACTTC.

In DNA form, the CDR3 reads TGCAGTGCCCTAGGGAGCTATGGCTACACCTTC. Residues: CSALGSYGYTF. The chain is built from TRBV20-1 and TRBJ1-2; no definite D call. The CDR3 totals 11 residues. The V end was cut by 6 bases, the J end by 4 bases, with 9 bases between. CDR1 and CDR2 (germline): DFQATT, SNEGSKA (reference sequence).

The CDR3 loop is CASSFGTSAEQFF. CDR3 sequence (DNA): TGTGCCAGCAGTTTCGGGACTAGCGCTGAGCAGTTCTTC. V gene TRBV6-5 combines with J gene TRBJ2-1, with TRBD2 matching 10 bases. Germline V gene data show CDR1 as MNHEY and CDR2 as SVGAGI. This CDR3 comprises 13 residues. With 4 bases clipped from V and 9 bases from J, the junction kept 3 bases outside the gene matches.

Here the CDR3 reads CASSVRQGNYGYTF. CDR3 sequence (DNA): TGTGCCAGCAGCGTCAGGCAGGGAAACTATGGCTACACCTTC. The chain employs TRBV9 and TRBJ1-2; TRBD1 might be the D (5 bases). V lost 2 bases and J lost 2, with 10 bases in between. Germline lookup yields CDR1 SGDLS and CDR2 YYNGEE. The CDR3 extends over 14 amino acids.

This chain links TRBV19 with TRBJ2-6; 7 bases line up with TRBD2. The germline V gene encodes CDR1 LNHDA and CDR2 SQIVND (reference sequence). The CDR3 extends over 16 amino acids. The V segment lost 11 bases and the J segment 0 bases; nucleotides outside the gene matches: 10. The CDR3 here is CAVGGRGLSGANVLTF. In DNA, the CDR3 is TGTGCCGTCGGGGGGAGAGGGCTCTCTGGGGCCAACGTCCTGACTTTC.

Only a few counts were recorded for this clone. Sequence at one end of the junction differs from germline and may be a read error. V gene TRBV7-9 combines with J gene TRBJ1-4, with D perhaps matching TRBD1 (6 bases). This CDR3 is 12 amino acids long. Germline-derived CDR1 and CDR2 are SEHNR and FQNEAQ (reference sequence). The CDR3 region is CASSPGAPGHVF. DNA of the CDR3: TGTGCCAGCAGCCCAGGGGCACCGGGACACGTCTTT.